These 22 T cell receptor beta chains were sequenced from one sample in a study of a mutant IDH1 vaccine in newly diagnosed glioma. For these TCRs, the target antigens are not known. Clones were sequenced by immunoSEQ multiplex PCR, and TCRdb holds only the in-frame ones, with some missing. The sample comprises over 55,000 clones, around 91% of which are singletons, and more than 1.5% rests with the top ten. Time point: week 11, during vaccination. Vaccination used 300 ug of mutant IDH1 20-mer peptide per dose, with topical imiquimod. Sequenced material: PBMCs, taken from a glioma patient whose treatment included an IDH1 peptide vaccine. Source of these receptors: a man between 35 and 55 years old with glioma.

The chain carries TRBV5-1 and TRBJ1-2; a possible D gene is TRBD1 (6 bases). Trimming shortened V by 4 bases and J by 3 bases, and 10 bases separated the two germline ends. CDR3 length: 13 residues. In germline, CDR1 is SGHRS, CDR2 YFSETQ. CDR3: CASSHHRDYGYTF. CDR3 sequence (DNA): TGCGCCAGCAGCCATCACAGGGACTATGGCTACACCTTC.

In this sample, this clone turned up a few times. This rearrangement joins TRBV27 to TRBJ1-2, with D possibly matching TRBD1 (5 bases). This CDR3 is 15 amino acids long. Per the germline V gene, CDR1 is MNHEY and CDR2 is SMNVEV (reference sequence). Trimming pared 8 bases from V and 3 bases from J, leaving 19 bases between. The CDR3 region has the DNA TGTGCCAGCGACAGATCCCTCCGCTTCCACTATGGCTACACCTTC. Residues: CASDRSLRFHYGYTF.

The chain uses TRBV19 and TRBJ2-2; 7 positions agree with TRBD2. The J segment lost 2 bases and the V segment lost 0 bases, leaving 9 bases of the junction unmatched. The CDR3 is made up of 18 amino acids. Germline values: CDR1 LNHDA, CDR2 SQIVND (reference sequence). This CDR3 is CASSIDPGGRTNTGELFF. Written as DNA, the CDR3 is TGTGCCAGTAGTATAGACCCGGGCGGGAGAACTAACACCGGGGAGCTGTTTTTT. The full variable domain, completed using reference TRBV19 and TRBJ2-2, is DGGITQSPKYLFRKEGQNVTLSCEQNLNHDAMYWYRQDPGQGLRLIYYSQIVNDFQKGDIAEGYSVSREKKESFPLTVTSAQKNPTAFYLCASSIDPGGRTNTGELFFGEGSRLTVL.

The chain has TRBV7-2 and TRBJ2-7, with D unresolved. From germline, CDR1 is SGHTA and CDR2 FQGNSA. The CDR3 extends over 11 amino acids. V was clipped by 7 bases and J by 6 bases, with 10 bases between them. The CDR3 protein is CASTLYSEQYF. The CDR3 DNA is TGTGCCAGCACCCTTTACAGCGAGCAGTACTTC.

This chain connects TRBV19 to TRBJ2-1; 9 bases are a match to TRBD2. Germline lookup yields CDR1 LNHDA and CDR2 SQIVND (reference sequence). The ends lost 5 bases at V and 4 bases at J; junction bases unmatched: 6. The CDR3 covers 15 residues. The CDR3, as DNA: TGTGCCAGTAGTTTATTAGCGGGAGCTTACAATGAGCAGTTCTTC. Its translation is CASSLLAGAYNEQFF.

This chain uses TRBV6-6 with TRBJ2-3; D could derive from TRBD1 or TRBD2 (6 bases each). Germline CDR1 is MNHNY and CDR2 is SVGAGI (reference sequence). This CDR3 comprises 12 residues. Trimming removed 4 bases at V and 8 bases at J, with 10 bases between. CDR3 loop: CASSSGAFTQYF. DNA for the CDR3: TGTGCCAGCAGTTCGGGGGCTTTTACGCAGTATTTT.

The chain joins TRBV28 to TRBJ2-5; D may be TRBD2 (5 bases). CDR1 and CDR2 (germline): MDHEN, SYDVKM. Trimming removed 10 bases at V and 5 bases at J, with 17 bases between. This CDR3 region has 13 residues. CDR3 nucleotide sequence: TGTGCCACCTGGTTTGACCCGGGGGAGACCCAGTACTTC. Amino acids: CATWFDPGETQYF.

This chain connects TRBV27 to TRBJ2-7, with D perhaps being TRBD1 or TRBD2 (6 bases each). Germline-derived CDR1 and CDR2 are MNHEY and SMNVEV (reference sequence). The CDR3 extends over 16 amino acids. Between the trimmed V and J ends, which lost 3 bases and 6 bases, there was a span of 21 bases. The CDR3: CASSFRISGRGTEQYF. The CDR3 nucleotides read TGTGCCAGCAGTTTCCGTATTAGCGGTAGGGGGACCGAGCAGTACTTC.

This rearrangement joins TRBV19 to TRBJ2-1, with 9 bases that match TRBD2. The V gene end was trimmed by 8 bases and the J gene end by 3 bases; junction bases not matched to a gene: 8. The CDR3 sequence is 15 residues long. The germline V gene has CDR1 LNHDA and CDR2 SQIVND (reference sequence). The CDR3 is CASCLSGSCYNEQFF. The CDR3 coding sequence is TGTGCCAGTTGTCTTAGCGGGAGCTGCTACAATGAGCAGTTCTTC.

V gene TRBV4-1 combines with J gene TRBJ1-5, with 7 bases identical to TRBD1. This CDR3 comprises 17 residues. Germline values: CDR1 MGHRA, CDR2 YSYEKL. V lost 0 bases to trimming and J lost 2 bases; unmatched junction nucleotides: 7. CDR3 protein: CASSQDRDRVGNQPQHF. DNA for the CDR3: TGCGCCAGCAGCCAAGACCGAGACAGGGTGGGCAATCAGCCCCAGCATTTT.

This clone was detected a few times. In DNA form, the CDR3 reads TGTGCCAGCAGCCCCCGTAGCGGGAGCTCCTACAATGAGCAGTTCTTC. Translated, it gives CASSPRSGSSYNEQFF. V and J are TRBV5-4 and TRBJ2-1; 9 bases agree with TRBD2. The V and J ends lost 4 bases and 0 bases, in that order; junction bases with no gene match: 5. In germline, CDR1 is SGHNT, CDR2 YYREEE (reference sequence). CDR3 length equals 16 residues.

The chain carries TRBV6-1 and TRBJ1-5, with TRBD1 as a possible D gene (6 bases). V was shortened by 4 bases and J by 2 bases, with 15 bases between the two germline ends. The length of the CDR3 is 16 residues. Germline CDR1 reads MNHNS; CDR2 reads SASEGT. The CDR3 sequence is CASSAWDKRGNQPQHF. In DNA, the CDR3 is TGTGCCAGCAGTGCGTGGGACAAGAGGGGCAATCAGCCCCAGCATTTT.

This chain connects TRBV6-4 to TRBJ2-3; D may be TRBD1 or TRBD2 (6 bases each). The CDR3 length is 14 residues. V was cut by 6 bases and J by 5 bases, with 15 bases left in between. Germline V lookup: CDR1 MRHNA, CDR2 SNTAGT. CDR3 protein: CASSGGGAGDTQYF. CDR3 DNA: TGTGCCAGCAGCGGGGGCGGGGCGGGAGATACGCAGTATTTT.

The J gene is TRBJ1-3, the V gene TRBV5-1; D uncertain. The CDR3 runs to 16 residues. V lost 6 bases and J lost 0, with 16 bases in between. CDR1 and CDR2 from the germline V gene are SGHRS and YFSETQ. Here the CDR3 DNA reads TGCGCCAGCACTCATGGCGGATCAAGCTCTGGAAACACCATATATTTT. Amino acid sequence: CASTHGGSSSGNTIYF.

The chain joins TRBV6-5 to TRBJ1-2; 8 nucleotides match TRBD1. The V gene end was trimmed by 6 bases and the J gene end by 5 bases; junction bases not matched to a gene: 11. The CDR3 sequence is 15 residues long. The germline V gene has CDR1 MNHEY and CDR2 SVGAGI. This chain's CDR3 is CASSSGGAGQYGYTF. DNA of the CDR3: TGTGCCAGCAGCTCAGGGGGCGCCGGACAGTATGGCTACACCTTC.

This clone was counted once. The chain employs TRBV18 and TRBJ1-4, with 7 bases identical to TRBD1. Germline V CDR1 and CDR2: KGHSH, LQKENI. V dropped 0 bases and J dropped 8; count of bases not matched to a gene: 0. This CDR3 is 13 amino acids long. CDR3 region: CASSPPDREKLFF. The CDR3 region has the DNA TGTGCCAGCTCACCACCGGACAGGGAAAAACTGTTTTTT.

This clone was detected only a few times. V and J are TRBV6-5 and TRBJ2-7; perhaps D is TRBD1 or TRBD2 (5 bases each). Trimming pared 8 bases from V and 0 bases from J, leaving 17 bases between. The germline V gene has CDR1 MNHEY and CDR2 SVGAGI. The CDR3 runs to 15 residues. The CDR3 spells CASQTGTYSSYEQYF. CDR3 DNA sequence: TGTGCCAGCCAAACGGGGACGTATAGCTCCTACGAGCAGTACTTC.

J is TRBJ1-2 and V is TRBV5-3; D is unclear. TRBV5-3 is known as an ORF, though its function is uncertain. The V and J ends lost 4 bases and 5 bases respectively, with 15 bases between them. The CDR3 totals 14 residues. The CDR3 spells CARSGRTERYGYTF. CDR3 nucleotides: TGTGCCAGAAGCGGACGGACGGAAAGATATGGCTACACCTTC.

J is TRBJ1-1 and V is TRBV7-3, with D uncertain. The CDR3 loop spans 13 amino acids. Germline V CDR1 and CDR2: SGHTA, FQGTGA. The V end lost 1 base, the J end lost 1 base, and 4 bases lay between the germline ends. CDR3 sequence: CASSLRENTEAFF. CDR3 coding DNA: TGTGCCAGCAGCTTAAGGGAGAACACTGAAGCTTTCTTT.

The rearrangement uses TRBV19 and TRBJ2-1, with D hard to call. V gave up 6 bases and J gave up 7 bases, with 16 bases separating them. The CDR3 consists of 14 residues. The germline V gene encodes CDR1 LNHDA and CDR2 SQIVND (reference sequence). The CDR3 nucleotides read TGTGCCAGTAGCAGACACCTGGGTGCGAATGAGCAGTTCTTC. Translation: CASSRHLGANEQFF.

This sequence joins TRBV7-6 and TRBJ2-1, with TRBD2 matching 8 bases. The junction had 2 bases not matched to a gene; V was cut back by 5 bases and J by 2 bases. There are 14 residues in the CDR3. In germline, CDR1 is SGHVS, CDR2 FNYEAQ. The CDR3 sequence: CASSRGGTYNEQFF. The CDR3 bases are TGTGCCAGCAGCCGCGGGGGGACCTACAATGAGCAGTTCTTC.

The genes are TRBV7-9 and TRBJ1-4, with a weak D call TRBD1 (6 bases). The CDR3 is made up of 13 amino acids. The V and J ends lost 2 bases and 8 bases respectively, with 9 bases between them. Germline loops: CDR1 SEHNR, CDR2 FQNEAQ (reference sequence). CDR3 coding DNA: TGTGCCAGCAGCTTAACCACAGGGGAAAAACTGTTTTTT. This encodes CASSLTTGEKLFF.